Only one count was recorded for the clone carrying this T cell receptor beta chain. Its antigen is unknown. This sample was taken from a study of cytotoxic CD8 clonotypes in ibrutinib-treated CLL. Study summary: Mean yields were roughly 250,000 productive templates and about 94,000 productive rearrangements per sample.

CDR3 length: 16 amino acids. The V segment lost 2 bases and the J segment 2 bases; nucleotides outside the gene matches: 8. Germline CDR1 and CDR2: LNHNV and YYDKDF (reference sequence). A 1 in 200,000 to 1 in 1 million T cell depth was the sequencing target. The data were produced by immunoSEQ multiplex PCR, yet TCRdb's version contains in-frame clones alone and is incomplete. The sample consists of roughly 300,000 clones, approximately 76% of them appearing once. Whole-study results and caveats: Public clonotypes (which were uncommon) either contracted or remained stable on treatment. Sustained-remission and progressing patients had unequal sampling times.

This receptor was obtained from a human donor with chronic lymphocytic leukemia. This specimen consisted of PBMCs, obtained at disease progression, from a patient treated with ibrutinib. V is TRBV15 and J is TRBJ2-7; 8 bases fit TRBD1. The CDR3 nucleotides are TGTGCCACCAGCAGATACGATAGACAGGGGCCCTACGAGCAGTACTTC. It encodes CATSRYDRQGPYEQYF.